This T cell receptor (beta chain) was observed in a study of regulatory T cells in long-lasting Graves disease. Study at large: More than 5 years of antithyroid drugs with positive TSH receptor antibodies defined persistent Graves' disease. Study-level results: A limited number of samples was an acknowledged limitation. Persistent cases of Graves' showed reduced TCR diversity relative to newly diagnosed patients.

Time point specified: persistent/refractory GD, antithyroid drugs over 5 years with positive TRAb. The TCR library was made from RNA extracted from PBMCs. In building TCR beta libraries, iRepertoire HTBI primers were used together with Arm-PCR of CDR3 regions. MiXCR, run by TCRdb on the multiplex PCR reads, gives a single entry per CDR3 protein. The sample includes a few hundred thousand distinct CDR3 sequences, 20% to 25% of them seen just once. This clonotype has a handful of counts. Its antigen remains unknown. This TCR derives from a woman in her thirties or forties with Graves disease. The material was peripheral blood mononuclear cells (PBMCs), obtained when the disease was refractory, from a patient treated with antithyroid drugs.

CDR3 loop: CASSYWGPEAFF. The CDR3 nucleotides are TGTGCCAGCAGTTATTGGGGCCCTGAAGCTTTCTTT. This chain uses TRBV6-9 with TRBJ1-1; TRBD1 is a possible D gene (5 bases). V was pared by 1 base and J by 6 bases, with 6 bases between. The CDR3 has 12 amino acids. CDR1 MNHGY and CDR2 SVAAGI come from the germline V gene.